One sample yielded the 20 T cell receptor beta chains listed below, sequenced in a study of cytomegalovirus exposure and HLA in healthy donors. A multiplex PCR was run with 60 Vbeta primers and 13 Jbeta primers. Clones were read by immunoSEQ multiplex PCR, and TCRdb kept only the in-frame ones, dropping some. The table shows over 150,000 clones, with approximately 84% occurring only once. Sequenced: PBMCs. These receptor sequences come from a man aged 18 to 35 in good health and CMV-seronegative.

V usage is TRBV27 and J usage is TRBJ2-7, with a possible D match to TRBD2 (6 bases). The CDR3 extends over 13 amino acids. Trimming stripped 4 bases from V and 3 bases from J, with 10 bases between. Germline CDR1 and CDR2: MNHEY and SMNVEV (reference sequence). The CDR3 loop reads CASSSDSGYEQYF. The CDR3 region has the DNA TGTGCCAGCAGTTCCGATAGCGGCTACGAGCAGTACTTC.

As DNA, the CDR3 is TGTGCCACCATGGAGGATGCAACTAATGAAAAACTGTTTTTT. This codes for CATMEDATNEKLFF. The rearrangement uses TRBV15 and TRBJ1-4; D uncertain. Looked up from germline, CDR1 is LNHNV and CDR2 is YYDKDF (reference sequence). Between the trimmed V and J ends, which lost 7 bases and 0 bases, there was a span of 9 bases. CDR3 length equals 14 residues.

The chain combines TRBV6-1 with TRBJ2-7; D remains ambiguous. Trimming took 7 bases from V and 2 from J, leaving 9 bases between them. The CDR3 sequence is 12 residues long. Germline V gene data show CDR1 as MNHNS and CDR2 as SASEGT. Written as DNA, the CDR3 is TGTGCCAGCAAAGAGCCCACCTACGAGCAGTACTTC. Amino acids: CASKEPTYEQYF.

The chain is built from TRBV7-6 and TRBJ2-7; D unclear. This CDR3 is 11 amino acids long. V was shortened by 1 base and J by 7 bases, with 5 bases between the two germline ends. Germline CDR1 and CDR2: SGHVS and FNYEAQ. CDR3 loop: CASSLGQEQYF. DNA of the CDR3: TGTGCCAGCAGCTTAGGTCAGGAGCAGTACTTC.

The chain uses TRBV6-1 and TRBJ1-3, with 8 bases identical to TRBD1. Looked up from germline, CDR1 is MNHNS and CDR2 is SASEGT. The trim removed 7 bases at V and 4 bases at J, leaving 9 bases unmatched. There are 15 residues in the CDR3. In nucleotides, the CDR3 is TGTGCCAGCAAATCCCGGACAGGGCACGGAAACACCATATATTTT. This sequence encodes CASKSRTGHGNTIYF.

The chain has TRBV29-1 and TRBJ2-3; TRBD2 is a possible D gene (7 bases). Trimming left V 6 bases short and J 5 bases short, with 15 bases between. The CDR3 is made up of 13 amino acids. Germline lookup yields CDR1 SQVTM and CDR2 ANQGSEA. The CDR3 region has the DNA TGCAGCGTGCGCCACGGGGGGCAAGATACGCAGTATTTT. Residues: CSVRHGGQDTQYF.

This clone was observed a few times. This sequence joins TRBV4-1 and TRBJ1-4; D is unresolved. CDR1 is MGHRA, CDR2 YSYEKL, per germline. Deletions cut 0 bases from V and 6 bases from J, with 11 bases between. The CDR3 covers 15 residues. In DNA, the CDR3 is TGCGCCAGCAGCCAAGAGGGCAGGATCTATGAAAAACTGTTTTTT. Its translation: CASSQEGRIYEKLFF.

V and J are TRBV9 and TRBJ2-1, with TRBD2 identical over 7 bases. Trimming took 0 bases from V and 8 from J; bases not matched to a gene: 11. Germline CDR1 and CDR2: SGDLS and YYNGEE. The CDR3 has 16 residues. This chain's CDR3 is CASSVDLREPLDEQFF. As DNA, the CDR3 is TGTGCCAGCAGCGTAGACTTGCGGGAGCCTTTAGATGAGCAGTTCTTC.

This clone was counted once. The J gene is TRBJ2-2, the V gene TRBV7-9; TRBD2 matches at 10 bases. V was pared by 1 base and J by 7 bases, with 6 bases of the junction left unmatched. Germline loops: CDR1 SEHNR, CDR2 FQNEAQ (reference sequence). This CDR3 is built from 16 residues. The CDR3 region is CASSLDLAGAGGELFF. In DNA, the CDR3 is TGTGCCAGCAGCTTAGATCTAGCGGGAGCCGGCGGGGAGCTGTTTTTT.

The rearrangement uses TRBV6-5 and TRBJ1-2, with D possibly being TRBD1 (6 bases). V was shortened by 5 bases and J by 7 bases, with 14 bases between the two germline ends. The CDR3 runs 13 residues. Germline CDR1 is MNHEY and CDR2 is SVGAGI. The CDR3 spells CASSRQGTPGYTF. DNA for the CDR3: TGTGCCAGCAGTCGCCAGGGGACGCCTGGCTACACCTTC.

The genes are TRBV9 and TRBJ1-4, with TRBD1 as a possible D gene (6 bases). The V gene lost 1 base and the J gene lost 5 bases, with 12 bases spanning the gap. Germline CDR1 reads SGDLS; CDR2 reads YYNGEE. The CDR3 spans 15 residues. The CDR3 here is CASSVSGQTNEKLFF. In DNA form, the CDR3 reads TGTGCCAGCAGCGTATCTGGACAGACAAATGAAAAACTGTTTTTT.

CDR3 in DNA: TGTGCCAGCAGCTTCAAGGGGACACAGGAAAAACTGTTTTTT. This translates into CASSFKGTQEKLFF. This sequence joins TRBV7-9 and TRBJ1-4; D possibly corresponds to TRBD1 (6 bases). CDR1 SEHNR and CDR2 FQNEAQ come from the germline V gene (reference sequence). Trimming took off 3 bases at V and 8 bases at J, with 13 bases between the two ends. The CDR3 loop spans 14 amino acids.

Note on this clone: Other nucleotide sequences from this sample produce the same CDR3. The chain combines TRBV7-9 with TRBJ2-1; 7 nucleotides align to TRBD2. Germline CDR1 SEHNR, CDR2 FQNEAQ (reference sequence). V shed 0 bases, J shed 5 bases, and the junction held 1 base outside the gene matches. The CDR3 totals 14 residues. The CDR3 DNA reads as TGTGCCAGCAGCTTAGCGGCGGGGGACAATGAGCAGTTCTTC. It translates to CASSLAAGDNEQFF.

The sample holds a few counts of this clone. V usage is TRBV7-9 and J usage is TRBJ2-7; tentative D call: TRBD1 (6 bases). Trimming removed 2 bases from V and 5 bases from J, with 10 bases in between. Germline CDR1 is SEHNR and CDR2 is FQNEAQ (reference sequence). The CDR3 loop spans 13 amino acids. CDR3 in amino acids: CASSLSDSHEQYF. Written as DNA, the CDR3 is TGTGCCAGCAGCTTATCGGACAGCCACGAGCAGTACTTC.

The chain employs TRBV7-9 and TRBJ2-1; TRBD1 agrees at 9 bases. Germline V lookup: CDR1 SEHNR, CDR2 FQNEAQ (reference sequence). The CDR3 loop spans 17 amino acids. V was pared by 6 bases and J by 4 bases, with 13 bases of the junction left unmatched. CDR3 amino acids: CASSFISGTGMYNEQFF. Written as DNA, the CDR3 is TGTGCCAGCAGTTTCATATCCGGGACAGGGATGTACAATGAGCAGTTCTTC.

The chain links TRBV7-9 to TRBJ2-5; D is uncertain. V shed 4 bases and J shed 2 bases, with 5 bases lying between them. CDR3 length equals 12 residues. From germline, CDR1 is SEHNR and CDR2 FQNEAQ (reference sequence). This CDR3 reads CASSSVQETQYF. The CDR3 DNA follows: TGTGCCAGCAGCTCAGTACAAGAGACCCAGTACTTC.

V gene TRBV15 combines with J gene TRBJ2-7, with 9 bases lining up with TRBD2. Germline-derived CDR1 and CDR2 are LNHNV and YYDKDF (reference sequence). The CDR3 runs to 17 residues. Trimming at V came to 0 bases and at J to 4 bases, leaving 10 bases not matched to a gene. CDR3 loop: CATSRDRGLAGSYEQYF. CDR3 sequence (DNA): TGTGCCACCAGCAGAGATCGAGGGCTAGCGGGGAGTTACGAGCAGTACTTC.

The CDR3 is CATRGRVNTGELFF. The CDR3 DNA sequence: TGTGCCACCAGGGGCAGGGTCAACACCGGGGAGCTGTTTTTT. V usage is TRBV7-6 and J usage is TRBJ2-2, with D tentatively TRBD1 (6 bases). The V end lost 10 bases, the J end lost 2 bases, and 14 bases lay between the germline ends. This CDR3 region has 14 residues. CDR1 and CDR2 from the germline V gene are SGHVS and FNYEAQ.

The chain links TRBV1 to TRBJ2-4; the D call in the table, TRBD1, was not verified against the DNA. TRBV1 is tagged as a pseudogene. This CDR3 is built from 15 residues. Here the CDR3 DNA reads TGCACCAGCAGCCAAGATCAGGGGGCCAAAAACATTCAGTACTTC. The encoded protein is CTSSQDQGAKNIQYF.

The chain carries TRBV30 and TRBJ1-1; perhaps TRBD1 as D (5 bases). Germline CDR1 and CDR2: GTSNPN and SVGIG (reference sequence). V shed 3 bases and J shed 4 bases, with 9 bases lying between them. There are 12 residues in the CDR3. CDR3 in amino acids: CAWSWGGTEAFF. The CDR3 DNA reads TGTGCCTGGAGCTGGGGGGGCACTGAAGCTTTCTTT. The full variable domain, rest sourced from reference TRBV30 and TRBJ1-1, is SQTIHQWPATLVQPVGSPLSLECTVEGTSNPNLYWYRQAAGRGLQLLFYSVGIGQISSEVPQNLSASRPQDRQFILSSKKLLLSDSGFYLCAWSWGGTEAFFGQGTRLTVV.